Shown below are 30 T cell receptor beta chains from a single sample sequenced in a study of cytomegalovirus exposure and HLA in healthy donors. The PCR was carried out with 60 Vbeta primers and 13 Jbeta primers. Clones were sequenced by immunoSEQ multiplex PCR, and TCRdb holds only the in-frame ones, with some missing. The data contain about 92,000 clones, 60% to 85% of them seen just once; the ten biggest clones take up about 7%. Sequenced: PBMCs. The receptors come from a man aged 45-60 years in good health and CMV-seropositive.

This rearrangement joins TRBV5-6 to TRBJ2-3; 7 bases are shared with TRBD1. Trimming removed 1 base from V and 8 bases from J; junction bases left unmatched: 7. Germline-derived CDR1 and CDR2 are SGHDT and YYEEEE. This CDR3 comprises 14 residues. The CDR3 DNA reads as TGTGCCAGCAGCTTGCCTCCAGGGGGTGGTACGCAGTATTTT. This encodes CASSLPPGGGTQYF.

This clone was detected only a few times. The chain recombines TRBV10-1 with TRBJ2-3; TRBD2 matches at 10 bases. The germline V gene encodes CDR1 WNHNN and CDR2 SYGVQD (reference sequence). CDR3 length: 19 amino acids. The J segment lost 5 bases and the V segment lost 6 bases, leaving 20 bases of the junction unmatched. The CDR3 protein is CASRPGQVDSGGSLDTQYF. Here the CDR3 DNA reads TGCGCCAGCAGACCGGGACAGGTAGATAGCGGGGGGTCTTTAGATACGCAGTATTTT.

Points on this clone: A read error may account for a junction end that differs from germline. This rearrangement joins TRBV4-3 to TRBJ1-1, with TRBD1 matching 7 bases. The CDR3 totals 17 residues. Germline V lookup: CDR1 LGHNA, CDR2 YSLEER. CDR3 residues: CASSQTSVGTVKTEAFF. The CDR3 region has the DNA TGCGCCAGCAGCCAAACGAGTGTCGGGACAGTGAAGACTGAAGCTTTCTTT.

The gene calls are TRBV4-1 and TRBJ2-7; 7 nucleotides align to TRBD1. The CDR3 has 15 amino acids. Germline CDR1 and CDR2: MGHRA and YSYEKL. J gave up 0 bases and V 2 bases, and 4 bases lay outside the gene matches. This chain's CDR3 is CASSQLNRGSYEQYF. The CDR3 DNA is TGCGCCAGCAGCCAATTAAACAGGGGCTCCTACGAGCAGTACTTC.

The chain carries TRBV28 and TRBJ1-1; 7 nucleotides line up with TRBD1. V lost 5 bases to trimming and J lost 0 bases; unmatched junction nucleotides: 6. This CDR3 contains 15 residues. Looked up from germline, CDR1 is MDHEN and CDR2 is SYDVKM. The CDR3 region has the DNA TGTGCCAGCAGTATCGGGACAGACATGAACACTGAAGCTTTCTTT. Its translation: CASSIGTDMNTEAFF.

This rearrangement joins TRBV9 to TRBJ1-6, with TRBD1 matching 7 bases. Germline CDR1 is SGDLS and CDR2 is YYNGEE. The V and J ends lost 4 bases and 17 bases, in that order; junction bases with no gene match: 9. The CDR3 runs to 12 residues. The CDR3 protein is CASSFGTASVHF. CDR3 nucleotide sequence: TGTGCCAGCAGCTTCGGGACAGCTAGCGTCCACTTT. Variable domain in full (rest from reference TRBV9 and TRBJ1-6): DSGVTQTPKHLITATGQRVTLRCSPRSGDLSVYWYQQSLDQGLQFLIQYYNGEERAKGNILERFSAQQFPDLHSELNLSSLELGDSALYFCASSFGTASVHFGNGTRLTVT.

This chain links TRBV28 with TRBJ1-4, with D uncertain. CDR3 length: 14 amino acids. CDR1 is MDHEN, CDR2 SYDVKM, per germline. V was shortened by 6 bases and J by 2 bases, with 10 bases between the two germline ends. CDR3 amino acids: CASRPRWTNEKLFF. The CDR3, as DNA: TGTGCCAGCAGACCCCGGTGGACTAATGAAAAACTGTTTTTT.

The chain uses TRBV28 and TRBJ1-1, with D hard to call. Between the trimmed V and J ends, which lost 0 bases and 7 bases, there was a span of 6 bases. This CDR3 comprises 12 residues. Germline values: CDR1 MDHEN, CDR2 SYDVKM. In DNA, the CDR3 is TGTGCCAGCAGTTTATGGGGAGGTGAAGCTTTCTTT. Amino acid sequence: CASSLWGGEAFF. Together with reference TRBV28 and TRBJ1-1, the CDR3 gives the full variable domain: DVKVTQSSRYLVKRTGEKVFLECVQDMDHENMFWYRQDPGLGLRLIYFSYDVKMKEKGDIPEGYSVSREKKERFSLILESASTNQTSMYLCASSLWGGEAFFGQGTRLTVV.

The chain combines TRBV21-1 with TRBJ1-5. TRBV21-1 is a pseudogene locus. The CDR3 is made up of 15 amino acids. This chain's CDR3 is CASREGRGLGQPQHF. The CDR3 DNA is TGTGCCAGCAGAGAAGGGCGAGGGTTAGGACAGCCCCAGCATTTT.

J is TRBJ2-5 and V is TRBV10-3, with a weak D call TRBD1 (6 bases). V shed 9 bases and J shed 2 bases, with 10 bases lying between them. Per the germline V gene, CDR1 is ENHRY and CDR2 is SYGVKD. The CDR3 contains 12 residues. In DNA form, the CDR3 reads TGTGCCATAGCCGGACAGCAAGAGACCCAGTACTTC. Protein: CAIAGQQETQYF.

This clone appeared once. Here the CDR3 DNA reads TGTGCCACGGGGGCAGGGGGCAATCAGCCCCAGCATTTT. It yields the protein CATGAGGNQPQHF. The chain is built from TRBV15 and TRBJ1-5; a weak D match, TRBD1 (6 bases). Trimming left V 9 bases short and J 2 bases short, with 11 bases between. Germline CDR1 reads LNHNV; CDR2 reads YYDKDF (reference sequence). The CDR3 length is 13 residues.

The chain uses TRBV7-2 and TRBJ2-3; 7 bases align to TRBD1. The CDR3 is made up of 14 amino acids. V shed 6 bases, J shed 2 bases, and the junction held 5 bases outside the gene matches. Germline V CDR1 and CDR2: SGHTA, FQGNSA. The CDR3 region is CASRTQGNTDTQYF. The CDR3 DNA reads as TGTGCCAGCAGGACACAGGGGAACACAGATACGCAGTATTTT. The full variable domain, its missing parts supplied by reference TRBV7-2 and TRBJ2-3, is GAGVSQSPSNKVTEKGKDVELRCDPISGHTALYWYRQSLGQGLEFLIYFQGNSAPDKSGLPSDRFSAERTGGSVSTLTIQRTQQEDSAVYLCASRTQGNTDTQYFGPGTRLTVL.

This chain uses TRBV19 with TRBJ2-7; TRBD1 matches 7 bases. Germline CDR1 is LNHDA and CDR2 is SQIVND (reference sequence). CDR3 length: 17 residues. V lost 2 bases and J lost 0; bases outside the gene matches: 10. The CDR3: CASSIRTTGAHSYEQYF. Written as DNA, the CDR3 is TGTGCCAGTAGTATAAGGACCACAGGGGCCCACTCCTACGAGCAGTACTTC.

The V call is TRBV27, the J call TRBJ2-7, with 8 bases identical to TRBD2. Germline assignment: CDR1 MNHEY and CDR2 SMNVEV (reference sequence). This CDR3 has 14 amino acids. Losses at the gene ends were 6 bases for V and 0 bases for J; bases not matched to a gene: 4. The CDR3: CASSGGGFSYEQYF. The DNA of the CDR3 is TGTGCCAGCAGCGGGGGGGGGTTCTCCTACGAGCAGTACTTC.

Turning to this clone: The same CDR3 can be traced to other DNA sequences in this sample. The J gene is TRBJ1-1, the V gene TRBV7-3; 9 bases are a match to TRBD1. CDR3 length: 18 residues. V was clipped by 2 bases and J by 2 bases; unmatched bases: 12. Germline V gene data show CDR1 as SGHTA and CDR2 as FQGTGA. CDR3 DNA sequence: TGTGCCAGCAGCTTATGGGGACCGGGACAGGGACAAAACACTGAAGCTTTCTTT. Its translation is CASSLWGPGQGQNTEAFF.

V and J are TRBV10-3 and TRBJ2-3; 13 bases are shared with TRBD2. Germline CDR1 ENHRY, CDR2 SYGVKD. The CDR3 has 16 amino acids. V lost 6 bases and J lost 1; bases outside the gene matches: 4. The CDR3 nucleotides read TGTGCCATCAGAGGACTAGCGGGGGTAGGCACAGATACGCAGTATTTT. This translates into CAIRGLAGVGTDTQYF.

The rearrangement links TRBV10-2 to TRBJ1-4; 9 nucleotides agree with TRBD1. V lost 6 bases to trimming and J lost 3 bases; unmatched junction nucleotides: 5. Germline lookup yields CDR1 WSHSY and CDR2 SAAADI. This CDR3 contains 15 residues. In DNA, the CDR3 is TGCGCCAGCAGGGACACAGGGGGCTCTAATGAAAAACTGTTTTTT. Translating gives CASRDTGGSNEKLFF.

V is TRBV2 and J is TRBJ2-1; tentatively, D is TRBD1 (5 bases). V dropped 1 base and J dropped 10 bases, with 17 bases sitting between them. The CDR3 is 15 residues long. Germline CDR1 and CDR2: SNHLY and FYNNEI. The CDR3 sequence: CASSEDAVGLSEQFF. The CDR3 DNA is TGTGCCAGCAGTGAAGATGCAGTGGGGCTTAGCGAGCAGTTCTTC.

V and J are TRBV30 and TRBJ2-7; tentatively, D is TRBD2 (7 bases). V gave up 1 base and J gave up 3 bases, with 16 bases separating them. The CDR3 sequence is 15 residues long. CDR1 is GTSNPN, CDR2 SVGIG, per germline (reference sequence). CDR3 residues: CAWSAGEGGSYEQYF. Written as DNA, the CDR3 is TGTGCCTGGAGTGCGGGGGAGGGGGGAAGCTACGAGCAGTACTTC.

This clone was seen more than once but under ten times. V is TRBV5-5 and J is TRBJ1-2; 9 bases agree with TRBD1. Germline V CDR1 and CDR2: SGHKS, YYEKEE (reference sequence). The CDR3 is 14 amino acids. V shed 4 bases and J 2 bases; nucleotides not matched to a gene: 3. The chain's CDR3 is CASSAGTGNYGYTF. Here the CDR3 DNA reads TGTGCCAGCAGCGCCGGGACAGGGAACTATGGCTACACCTTC. The full variable domain, completed using reference TRBV5-5 and TRBJ1-2, is DAGVTQSPTHLIKTRGQQVTLRCSPISGHKSVSWYQQVLGQGPQFIFQYYEKEERGRGNFPDRFSARQFPNYSSELNVNALLLGDSALYLCASSAGTGNYGYTFGSGTRLTVV.

The genes are TRBV28 and TRBJ1-5; 7 bases are a match to TRBD1. V gave up 7 bases and J gave up 6 bases; unmatched junction bases: 18. The CDR3 totals 17 residues. CDR1 is MDHEN and CDR2 is SYDVKM in the germline V gene. CDR3 amino acids: CASTPSKGAGGGQPQHF. The DNA of the CDR3 is TGTGCCAGCACCCCATCGAAGGGGGCGGGAGGAGGTCAGCCCCAGCATTTT.

The genes are TRBV4-1 and TRBJ2-1; 8 nucleotides line up with TRBD2. CDR1 and CDR2 from the germline V gene are MGHRA and YSYEKL. The junction had 10 bases not matched to a gene; V was cut back by 1 base and J by 5 bases. CDR3 size: 17 residues. As DNA, the CDR3 is TGCGCCAGCAGCCAAGGGGTCCGCGGGGGGCACCACAATGAGCAGTTCTTC. Protein sequence: CASSQGVRGGHHNEQFF.

CDR3 residues: CASSYARGARAFF. The DNA of the CDR3 is TGTGCCAGCAGTTACGCTCGAGGCGCACGGGCTTTCTTT. The chain combines TRBV6-5 with TRBJ1-1; D is unclear. V lost 2 bases and J 11 bases, leaving 15 bases between the germline ends. The CDR3 loop spans 13 amino acids. CDR1 is MNHEY, CDR2 SVGAGI, per germline.

This clone was counted between two and nine times. The chain joins TRBV21-1 to TRBJ1-2. TRBV21-1 is a listed pseudogene. The CDR3 sequence is 15 residues long. The CDR3 nucleotides are TGTGCCAGCAGCAAAGTGATGCGTCTCCCGCATGGCTACACCTTC. Protein sequence: CASSKVMRLPHGYTF.

This clone was detected only once. The chain carries TRBV27 and TRBJ2-1; 10 bases are shared with TRBD2. The CDR3 is 15 amino acids. Trimming took 3 bases from V and 7 from J; bases not matched to a gene: 6. The V gene's germline CDR1 is MNHEY and CDR2 SMNVEV (reference sequence). CDR3 residues: CASSFPAGGVNEQFF. The CDR3 region has the DNA TGTGCCAGCAGTTTTCCAGCGGGGGGGGTAAATGAGCAGTTCTTC.

J is TRBJ1-2 and V is TRBV5-6; possibly TRBD1 for D (6 bases). V gave up 4 bases and J gave up 7 bases, with 11 bases separating them. The CDR3 is made up of 12 amino acids. The germline V gene encodes CDR1 SGHDT and CDR2 YYEEEE. The CDR3 nucleotides read TGTGCCAGCAGCCTTCAGGGGTCTGGCTACACCTTC. Translated: CASSLQGSGYTF.

The rearrangement joins TRBV30 to TRBJ2-7; 10 bases line up with TRBD1. The germline V gene has CDR1 GTSNPN and CDR2 SVGIG (reference sequence). V was clipped by 8 bases and J by 2 bases; unmatched bases: 6. This CDR3 has 13 amino acids. The CDR3 bases are TGTGCCGGCGGACAGGGGGTTACCTACGAGCAGTACTTC. Its protein is CAGGQGVTYEQYF.

The rearrangement links TRBV21-1 to TRBJ2-5; the table's TRBD1 call for D was not verified on the DNA. TRBV21-1 is recorded as a pseudogene. CDR3 length: 15 residues. CDR3 amino acids: CASSLRDRGQETQYF. CDR3 nucleotide sequence: TGTGCCAGCAGCCTCCGGGACAGGGGTCAAGAGACCCAGTACTTC.

Concerning this clone itself: The junction does not match germline at one end; this may be a read error. The chain recombines TRBV4-2 with TRBJ1-2, with 11 bases fitting TRBD1. CDR3 size: 15 residues. Germline V lookup: CDR1 LGHNA, CDR2 YNFKEQ. The CDR3 here is CASSPGQGAGYGYPF. The CDR3 DNA reads as TGTGCCAGCAGCCCTGGACAGGGGGCTGGCTATGGCTACCCCTTC.

This clone occurred a few times. The chain joins TRBV9 to TRBJ2-5; 7 nucleotides line up with TRBD2. The CDR3 covers 15 residues. V lost 4 bases to trimming and J lost 5 bases; unmatched junction nucleotides: 11. Germline CDR1 is SGDLS and CDR2 is YYNGEE. This CDR3 is CASSQGPTSLETQYF. CDR3 bases: TGTGCCAGCAGCCAAGGCCCGACTAGCTTGGAGACCCAGTACTTC.